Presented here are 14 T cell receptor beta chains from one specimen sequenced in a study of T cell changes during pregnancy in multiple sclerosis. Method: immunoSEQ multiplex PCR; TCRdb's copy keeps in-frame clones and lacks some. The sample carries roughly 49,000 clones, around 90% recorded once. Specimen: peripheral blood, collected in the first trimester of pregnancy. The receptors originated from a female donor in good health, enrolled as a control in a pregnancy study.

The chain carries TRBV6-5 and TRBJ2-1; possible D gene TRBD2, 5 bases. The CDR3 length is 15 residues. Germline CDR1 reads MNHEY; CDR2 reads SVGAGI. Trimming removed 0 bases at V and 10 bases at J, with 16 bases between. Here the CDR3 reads CASSYSGGSTWEQFF. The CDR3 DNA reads TGTGCCAGCAGTTACTCAGGAGGTTCGACGTGGGAGCAGTTCTTC.

In DNA form, the CDR3 reads TGCGCCAGCAGCCAAGGGCAGGGTTTGTACACCGGGGAGCTGTTTTTT. As protein: CASSQGQGLYTGELFF. This chain joins TRBV5-1 and TRBJ2-2; D is possibly TRBD1 (5 bases). The germline CDR1 and CDR2 sequences are SGHRS and YFSETQ. The CDR3 consists of 16 residues. With 4 bases removed from V and 3 bases from J, the gap between germline ends came to 16 bases.

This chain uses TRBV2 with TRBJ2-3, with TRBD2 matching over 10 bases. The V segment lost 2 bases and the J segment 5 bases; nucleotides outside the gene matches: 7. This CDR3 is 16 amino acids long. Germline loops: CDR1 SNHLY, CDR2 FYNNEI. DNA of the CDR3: TGTGCCAGCAGTGAAAGGCTAGCGGGAGTGGGAGATACGCAGTATTTT. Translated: CASSERLAGVGDTQYF.

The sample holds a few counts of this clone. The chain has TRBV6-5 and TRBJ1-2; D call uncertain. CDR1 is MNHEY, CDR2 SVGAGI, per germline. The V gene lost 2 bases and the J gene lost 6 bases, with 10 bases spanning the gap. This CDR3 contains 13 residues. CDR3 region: CASSYSSGNGYTF. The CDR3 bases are TGTGCCAGCAGTTACAGCTCGGGAAATGGCTACACCTTC.

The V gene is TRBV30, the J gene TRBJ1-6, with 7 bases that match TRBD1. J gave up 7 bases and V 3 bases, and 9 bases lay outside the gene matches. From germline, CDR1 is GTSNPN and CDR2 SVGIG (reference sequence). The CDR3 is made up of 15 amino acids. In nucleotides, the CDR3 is TGTGCCTGGAGACCGAACAGGGGATACAATTCACCCCTCCACTTT. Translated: CAWRPNRGYNSPLHF.

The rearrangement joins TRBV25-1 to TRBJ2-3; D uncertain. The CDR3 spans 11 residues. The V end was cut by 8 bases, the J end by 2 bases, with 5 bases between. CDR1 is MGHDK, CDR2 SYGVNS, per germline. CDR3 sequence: CASPSTDTQYF. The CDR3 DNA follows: TGTGCCAGCCCTTCCACAGATACGCAGTATTTT. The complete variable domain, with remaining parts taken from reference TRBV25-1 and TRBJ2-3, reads EADIYQTPRYLVIGTGKKITLECSQTMGHDKMYWYQQDPGMELHLIHYSYGVNSTEKGDLSSESTVSRIRTEHFPLTLESARPSHTSQYLCASPSTDTQYFGPGTRLTVL.

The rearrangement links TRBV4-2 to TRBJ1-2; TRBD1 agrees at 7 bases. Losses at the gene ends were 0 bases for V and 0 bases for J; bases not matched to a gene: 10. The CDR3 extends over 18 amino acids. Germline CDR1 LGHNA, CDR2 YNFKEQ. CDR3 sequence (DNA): TGTGCCAGCAGCCAAGAAGGTTTCTGGGACAGAGCTAACTATGGCTACACCTTC. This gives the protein CASSQEGFWDRANYGYTF.

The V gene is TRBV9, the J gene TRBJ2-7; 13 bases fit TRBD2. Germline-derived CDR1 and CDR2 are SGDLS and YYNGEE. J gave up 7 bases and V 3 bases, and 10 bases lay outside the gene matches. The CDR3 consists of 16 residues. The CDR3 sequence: CASSGTSGGARREQYF. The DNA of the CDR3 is TGTGCCAGCAGCGGAACTAGCGGGGGGGCCAGGAGGGAGCAGTACTTC.

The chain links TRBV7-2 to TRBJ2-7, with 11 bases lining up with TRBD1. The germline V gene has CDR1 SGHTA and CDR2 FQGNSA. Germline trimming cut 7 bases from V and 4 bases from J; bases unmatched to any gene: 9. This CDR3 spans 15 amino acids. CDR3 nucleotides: TGTGCCAGCACCCCCCCGGACAGGGGGCTGTACGAGCAGTACTTC. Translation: CASTPPDRGLYEQYF. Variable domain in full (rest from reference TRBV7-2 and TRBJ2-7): GAGVSQSPSNKVTEKGKDVELRCDPISGHTALYWYRQSLGQGLEFLIYFQGNSAPDKSGLPSDRFSAERTGGSVSTLTIQRTQQEDSAVYLCASTPPDRGLYEQYFGPGTRLTVT.

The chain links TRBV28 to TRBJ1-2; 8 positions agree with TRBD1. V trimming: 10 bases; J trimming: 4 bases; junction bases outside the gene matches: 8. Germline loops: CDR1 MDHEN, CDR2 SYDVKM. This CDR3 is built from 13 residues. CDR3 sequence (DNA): TGTGCCATACAGGGGGTGACTGGCTATGGCTACACCTTC. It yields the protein CAIQGVTGYGYTF.

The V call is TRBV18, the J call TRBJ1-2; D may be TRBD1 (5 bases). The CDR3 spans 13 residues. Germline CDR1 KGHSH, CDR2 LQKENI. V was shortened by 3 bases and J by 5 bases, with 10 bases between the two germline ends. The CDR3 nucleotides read TGTGCCAGCTCACCCAGACAGAATTATGGCTACACCTTC. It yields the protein CASSPRQNYGYTF.

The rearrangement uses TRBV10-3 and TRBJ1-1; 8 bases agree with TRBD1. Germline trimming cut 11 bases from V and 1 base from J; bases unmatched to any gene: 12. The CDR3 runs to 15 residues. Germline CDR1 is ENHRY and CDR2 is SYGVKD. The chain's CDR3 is CAARDRSLENTEAFF. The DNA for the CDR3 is TGTGCCGCCCGGGACAGGAGTTTGGAGAACACTGAAGCTTTCTTT.

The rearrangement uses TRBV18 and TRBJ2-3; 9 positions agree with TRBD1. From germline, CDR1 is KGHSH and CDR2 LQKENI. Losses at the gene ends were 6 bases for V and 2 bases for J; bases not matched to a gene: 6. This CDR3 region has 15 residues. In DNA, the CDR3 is TGTGCCAGCTCCCCCAGGACAGGGGTCACAGATACGCAGTATTTT. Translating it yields CASSPRTGVTDTQYF.

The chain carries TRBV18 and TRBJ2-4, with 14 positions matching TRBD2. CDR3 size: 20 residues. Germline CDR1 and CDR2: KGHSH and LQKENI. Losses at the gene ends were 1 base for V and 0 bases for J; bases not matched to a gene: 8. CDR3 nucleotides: TGTGCCAGCTCACCACGGGGACTAGCGGGAGATGGGCGAGCCAAAAACATTCAGTACTTC. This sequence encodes CASSPRGLAGDGRAKNIQYF. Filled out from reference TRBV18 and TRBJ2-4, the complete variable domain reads NAGVMQNPRHLVRRRGQEARLRCSPMKGHSHVYWYRQLPEEGLKFMVYLQKENIIDESGMPKERFSAEFPKEGPSILRIQQVVRGDSAAYFCASSPRGLAGDGRAKNIQYFGAGTRLSVL.